The clone carrying this TCR beta chain was seen a few times. A much larger clone differs from this one at a single base, so this may be a read error. The data are from a study of identical twins. TCRdb analysed the 5' RACE reads with MiXCR anew, one entry per CDR3 protein. The sample records 200,000 to 250,000 distinct CDR3 sequences, over 5% being singletons. CDR3 length equals 13 residues. The ends were cut back, 3 bases at V and 3 bases at J, with 9 bases in the middle. The same sample was also studied in work on T cells expressing NK-cell markers. This second study notes: Each of several donors carried dominant NKG2C+ clonotypes accounting for about 1.0-8% of CD8+ T cells.

The sequenced sample consisted of CD8+ T cells sorted from blood. The chain combines TRBV12-3 or TRBV12-4 with TRBJ2-7; D is possibly TRBD2 (5 bases). This TCR derives from a woman aged 18-29 years in good health. CDR3 loop: CASSFELDYEQYF. CDR3 bases: TGTGCCAGCAGTTTCGAACTAGACTACGAGCAGTACTTC.